The clone carrying this T cell receptor beta chain is hyperexpanded. The antigen is not known. These data are taken from a study of yellow fever vaccine responses in identical twins. General observations from the study: Twins showed a vaccine T cell response that reportedly seemed partly convergent, partly personalized.

TCRdb re-called the RT-PCR reads through MiXCR, storing one row per CDR3 protein. The sample yields 650 to 800 distinct CDR3 sequences, 75% to 85% seen once. The CDR3 runs to 12 residues. V was clipped by 2 bases and J by 8 bases, with 9 bases between them. Germline V gene data show CDR1 as MNHEY and CDR2 as SVGAGI. The genes are TRBV6-5 and TRBJ1-2; a weak D match, TRBD1 (5 bases). This sequence originates from a female donor who received the yellow fever vaccine. The input for sequencing was T cells from blood (PBMCs), unsorted or a sorted subset (not recorded which), taken before or after yellow fever vaccination (not recorded which). The CDR3 bases are TGTGCCAGCAGTTACGGGGGGGAAGGCTACACCTTC. Protein product: CASSYGGEGYTF.